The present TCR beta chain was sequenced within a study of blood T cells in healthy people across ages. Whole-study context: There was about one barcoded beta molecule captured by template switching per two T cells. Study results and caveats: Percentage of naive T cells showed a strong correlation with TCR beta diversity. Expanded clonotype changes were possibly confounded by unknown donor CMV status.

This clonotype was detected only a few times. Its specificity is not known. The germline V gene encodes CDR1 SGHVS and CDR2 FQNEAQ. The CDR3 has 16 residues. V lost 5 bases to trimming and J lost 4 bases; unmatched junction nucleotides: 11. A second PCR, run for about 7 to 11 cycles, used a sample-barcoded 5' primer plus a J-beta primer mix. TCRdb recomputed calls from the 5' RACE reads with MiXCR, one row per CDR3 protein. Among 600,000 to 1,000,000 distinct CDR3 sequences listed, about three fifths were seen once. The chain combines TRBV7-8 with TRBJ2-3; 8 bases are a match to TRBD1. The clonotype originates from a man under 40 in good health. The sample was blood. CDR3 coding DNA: TGTGCCAGCAGCCGGCGCGGACAGGGAGTTTCAGATACGCAGTATTTT. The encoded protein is CASSRRGQGVSDTQYF.